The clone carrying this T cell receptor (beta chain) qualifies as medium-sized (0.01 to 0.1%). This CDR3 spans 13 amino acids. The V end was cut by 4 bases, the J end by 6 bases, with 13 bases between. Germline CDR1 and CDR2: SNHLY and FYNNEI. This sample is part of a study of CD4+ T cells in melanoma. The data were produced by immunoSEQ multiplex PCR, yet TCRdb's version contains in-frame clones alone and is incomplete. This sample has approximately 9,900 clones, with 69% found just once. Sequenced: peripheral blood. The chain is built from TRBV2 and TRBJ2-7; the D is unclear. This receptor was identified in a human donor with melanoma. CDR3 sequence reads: CASSVASSGEQYF. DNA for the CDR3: TGTGCCAGCAGTGTGGCGTCCTCGGGCGAGCAGTACTTC.